One TCR beta chain is described in this entry. The sample is drawn from a study of blood T cell repertoires in COVID-19. Study-level background: Some COVID-19 samples were acute and others convalescent; all came from the United States, Italy and Spain. Nucleic acid was either cDNA or gDNA, and it came from T cells, B-cell-depleted T cells, or PBMCs.

V shed 6 bases and J shed 0 bases, with 8 bases lying between them. There are 14 residues in the CDR3. The germline gives CDR1 LNHDA, CDR2 SQIVND (reference sequence). Per the authors' pipeline: For nucleated cells, counts were estimated from reference gene primer amplification. Profiling relied on immunoSEQ multiplex PCR, and the TCRdb table lists in-frame clones only, not all of them. Clone size and V and J calls were adopted from that table, with D and trimming inferred from the DNA. Of 150,000 or so clones listed, more than 75% are singletons. The chain has TRBV19 and TRBJ2-2; D remains ambiguous. The TCR comes from a human donor with acute or convalescent COVID-19. The donor label of this sample is uncertain. The sequencing sample was made of peripheral blood. Here the CDR3 reads CASSYSPNTGELFF. CDR3 nucleotide sequence: TGTGCCAGTAGCTACAGCCCGAACACCGGGGAGCTGTTTTTT.